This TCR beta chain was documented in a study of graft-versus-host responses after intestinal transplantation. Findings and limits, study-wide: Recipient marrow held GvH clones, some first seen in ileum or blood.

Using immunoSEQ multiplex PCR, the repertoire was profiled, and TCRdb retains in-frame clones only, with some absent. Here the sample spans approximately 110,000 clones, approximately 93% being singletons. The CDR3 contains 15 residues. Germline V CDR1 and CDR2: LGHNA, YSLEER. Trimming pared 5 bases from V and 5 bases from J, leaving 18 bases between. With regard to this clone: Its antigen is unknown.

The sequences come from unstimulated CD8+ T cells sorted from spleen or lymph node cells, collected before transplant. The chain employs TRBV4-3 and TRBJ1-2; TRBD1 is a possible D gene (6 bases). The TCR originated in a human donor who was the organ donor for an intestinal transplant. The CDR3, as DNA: TGCGCCAGCAGCACATACAGGGATAGCGAGTATGGCTACACCTTC. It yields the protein CASSTYRDSEYGYTF.